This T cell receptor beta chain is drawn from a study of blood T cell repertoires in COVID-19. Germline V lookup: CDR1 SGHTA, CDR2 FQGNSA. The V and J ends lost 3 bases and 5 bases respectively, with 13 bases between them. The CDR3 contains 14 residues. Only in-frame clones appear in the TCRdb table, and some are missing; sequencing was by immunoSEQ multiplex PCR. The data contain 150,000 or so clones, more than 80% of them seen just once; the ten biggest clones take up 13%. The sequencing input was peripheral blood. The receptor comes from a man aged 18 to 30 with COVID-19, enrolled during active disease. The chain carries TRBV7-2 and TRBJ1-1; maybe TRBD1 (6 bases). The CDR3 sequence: CASSFRGGATEAFF. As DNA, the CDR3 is TGTGCCAGCAGCTTCCGAGGGGGGGCTACTGAAGCTTTCTTT. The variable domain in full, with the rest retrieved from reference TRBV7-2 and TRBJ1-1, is GAGVSQSPSNKVTEKGKDVELRCDPISGHTALYWYRQSLGQGLEFLIYFQGNSAPDKSGLPSDRFSAERTGGSVSTLTIQRTQQEDSAVYLCASSFRGGATEAFFGQGTRLTVV.